This T cell receptor (beta chain) came from a study of cytomegalovirus exposure and HLA in healthy donors. Germline lookup yields CDR1 SNHLY and CDR2 FYNNEI. Trimming left V 1 base short and J 10 bases short, with 8 bases between. The CDR3 consists of 13 residues. The table lists this clone with a count of one. Despite likely unrecorded immune exposures, the donors were nominally healthy at the time of sampling. The PCR had 60 Vbeta and 13 Jbeta primers. Here immunoSEQ multiplex PCR was the method, and the copy in TCRdb shows in-frame clones only, minus some. The sample includes roughly 90,000 clones, over 75% of them seen just once.

The sample comprised PBMCs. The TCR sequence derives from a man between 18 and 29 years old in good health and CMV-seronegative. The V gene is TRBV2, the J gene TRBJ1-6; D is possibly TRBD1 (5 bases). CDR3 nucleotides: TGTGCCAGCAGTGAAGGGGGCTTATCACCCCTCCACTTT. Translated, it gives CASSEGGLSPLHF.